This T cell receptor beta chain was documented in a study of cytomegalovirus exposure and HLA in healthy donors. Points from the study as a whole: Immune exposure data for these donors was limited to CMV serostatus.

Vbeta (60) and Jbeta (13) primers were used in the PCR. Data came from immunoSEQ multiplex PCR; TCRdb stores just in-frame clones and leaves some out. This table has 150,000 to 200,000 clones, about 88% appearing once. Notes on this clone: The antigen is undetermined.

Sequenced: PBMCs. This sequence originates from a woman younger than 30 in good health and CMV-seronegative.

CDR3 DNA sequence: TGCAGCGTCACCGACAGGGGGGATAGCAATCAGCCCCAGCATTTT. Its translation is CSVTDRGDSNQPQHF. The chain couples TRBV29-1 to TRBJ1-5; TRBD1 agrees at 9 bases. In germline, CDR1 is SQVTM, CDR2 ANQGSEA. The V segment lost 6 bases and the J segment 0 bases; nucleotides outside the gene matches: 6. The CDR3 length is 15 residues. The whole variable domain, filled in from reference TRBV29-1 and TRBJ1-5, reads SAVISQKPSRDICQRGTSLTIQCQVDSQVTMMFWYRQQPGQSLTLIATANQGSEATYESGFVIDKFPISRPNLTFSTLTVSNMSPEDSSIYLCSVTDRGDSNQPQHFGDGTRLSIL.